This section outlines one T cell receptor (beta chain) sequence together with its context. Its specificity is not known. TCRdb analysed the 5' RACE reads with MiXCR anew, one entry per CDR3 protein. The profile shows 470,000 or so distinct CDR3 sequences, more than 25% of them singletons. The CDR3 runs 15 residues. The germline V gene encodes CDR1 LNHDA and CDR2 SQIVND (reference sequence). V was trimmed by 3 bases and J by 3 bases, leaving 13 bases between them. This entry comes from a study of CD8 T cells in ankylosing spondylitis. The study's findings and limits: Seemingly characteristic of ankylosing spondylitis blood was a TCR beta motif consisting of roughly 8 highly homologous variants. Disease-linked clones were CD8+ and relatively rare in peripheral blood. Reports say disease-linked clones showed up significantly more in matched ankylosing spondylitis synovial fluid.

Source material: blood, either unsorted or a sorted T cell fraction (not recorded which). The source of this sequence is a male donor with ankylosing spondylitis. This rearrangement joins TRBV19 to TRBJ2-3; D may be TRBD2 (6 bases). In DNA, the CDR3 is TGTGCCAGTAGTATCGCCGGGAGAGGGACAGATACGCAGTATTTT. It translates to CASSIAGRGTDTQYF.